Shown below are 23 T cell receptor beta chains from a single sample sequenced in a study of T cell changes during pregnancy in multiple sclerosis. Assay: immunoSEQ multiplex PCR; the TCRdb copy retains only in-frame clones and omits some. The top ten clones hold around 2.6% of a sample with some 50,000 clones, approximately 90% of them seen once. Sequencing used CD8+ T cells from peripheral blood mononuclear cells, obtained in the second trimester of pregnancy. The receptors shown here come from a female donor with multiple sclerosis, enrolled in a pregnancy study.

The chain uses TRBV12-5 and TRBJ1-2, with D perhaps TRBD1 (5 bases). V gave up 6 bases and J gave up 3 bases, with 23 bases separating them. CDR3 length equals 17 residues. Germline V gives CDR1 LGHNT, CDR2 FRNRAP. CDR3 nucleotide sequence: TGTGCTAGTGGAACGGGACTTGGGGGAGGGAAGGACTATGGCTACACCTTC. Amino acid sequence: CASGTGLGGGKDYGYTF. Full variable domain (missing parts from reference TRBV12-5 and TRBJ1-2): DARVTQTPRHKVTEMGQEVTMRCQPILGHNTVFWYRQTMMQGLELLAYFRNRAPLDDSGMPKDRFSAEMPDATLATLKIQPSEPRDSAVYFCASGTGLGGGKDYGYTFGSGTRLTVV.

This clone has just a few counts. This chain joins TRBV7-6 and TRBJ1-6; TRBD1 might be the D (6 bases). The CDR3 has 14 residues. Trimming removed 8 bases from V and 8 bases from J, with 16 bases in between. Germline-derived CDR1 and CDR2 are SGHVS and FNYEAQ. CDR3 DNA sequence: TGTGCCAGCTCCCGGGGACAATCGCATTCACCCCTCCACTTT. This translates into CASSRGQSHSPLHF.

This clone has just a few counts. Other nucleotide sequences in the sample specify the same CDR3. The chain links TRBV6-4 to TRBJ1-6; unclear D gene. The V gene's germline CDR1 is MRHNA and CDR2 SNTAGT. This CDR3 has 13 amino acids. V lost 2 bases to trimming and J lost 7 bases, with 6 bases between them. For the CDR3, the DNA is TGTGCCAGCAGTGACAGCTCCAATTCACCCCTCCACTTT. Its translation is CASSDSSNSPLHF.

V gene TRBV9 combines with J gene TRBJ1-4, with a weak D call TRBD1 (5 bases). The CDR3 has 13 residues. Looked up from germline, CDR1 is SGDLS and CDR2 is YYNGEE. The germline V and J ends were trimmed by 3 bases and 5 bases, with 8 bases remaining between them. The CDR3 DNA sequence: TGTGCCAGCAGCGGCGGGGGAAATGAAAAACTGTTTTTT. Protein: CASSGGGNEKLFF.

The rearrangement uses TRBV7-2 and TRBJ1-2; 10 bases map to TRBD1. Germline V gene data show CDR1 as SGHTA and CDR2 as FQGNSA. Losses at the gene ends were 2 bases for V and 4 bases for J; bases not matched to a gene: 4. The CDR3 runs 15 residues. The CDR3 DNA follows: TGTGCCAGCAGCTTACCGGACAGGGGGGCCTATGGCTACACCTTC. As protein: CASSLPDRGAYGYTF.

This sequence joins TRBV6-4 and TRBJ2-1, with 8 nucleotides matching TRBD2. The CDR3 consists of 16 residues. Germline-derived CDR1 and CDR2 are MRHNA and SNTAGT. Germline trimming cut 4 bases from V and 2 bases from J; bases unmatched to any gene: 7. The CDR3 nucleotides read TGTGCCAGCAGTGCCACGGGGGGGGAGCCCTACAATGAGCAGTTCTTC. This sequence encodes CASSATGGEPYNEQFF.

The V and J genes are TRBV6-5 and TRBJ2-5; perhaps TRBD2 as D (5 bases). V lost 4 bases and J 0 bases, leaving 9 bases between the germline ends. Germline CDR1 MNHEY, CDR2 SVGAGI. The CDR3 is 14 residues long. In DNA, the CDR3 is TGTGCCAGCAGTTCGAACGGGGACCAAGAGACCCAGTACTTC. Translation: CASSSNGDQETQYF.

The CDR3 region is CASSAWGAGGDEQYF. DNA of the CDR3: TGTGCCAGCAGCGCCTGGGGAGCGGGGGGGGACGAGCAGTACTTC. The V gene is TRBV9, the J gene TRBJ2-7; 10 positions match TRBD2. Germline V gene lookup returns CDR1 SGDLS and CDR2 YYNGEE. J gave up 5 bases and V 3 bases, and 8 bases lay outside the gene matches. The CDR3 sequence is 15 residues long.

The rearrangement joins TRBV6-7 to TRBJ2-5; TRBD1 might be the D (6 bases). TRBV6-7 is given ORF status, its function remaining uncertain. The CDR3 has 20 amino acids. V lost 0 bases and J 0 bases, leaving 23 bases between the germline ends. The chain's CDR3 is CASSYSIGQLVPKYQETQYF. The CDR3 DNA reads TGTGCCAGCAGTTACTCAATAGGACAGTTGGTCCCTAAGTACCAAGAGACCCAGTACTTC.

The chain couples TRBV27 to TRBJ1-2; 7 bases align to TRBD1. The V segment lost 4 bases and the J segment 4 bases; nucleotides outside the gene matches: 9. The CDR3 covers 15 residues. Germline assignment: CDR1 MNHEY and CDR2 SMNVEV (reference sequence). The CDR3 sequence: CASSSQTGVTYGYTF. Written as DNA, the CDR3 is TGTGCCAGCAGTTCGCAAACAGGGGTTACCTATGGCTACACCTTC.

The V call is TRBV7-9, the J call TRBJ1-1, with 10 positions matching TRBD1. V lost 5 bases, J lost 1 base, and 10 bases stayed unmatched. The germline gives CDR1 SEHNR, CDR2 FQNEAQ (reference sequence). This CDR3 has 17 residues. Here the CDR3 reads CASSTQDRGVKNTEAFF. CDR3 nucleotides: TGTGCCAGCAGCACCCAGGACAGGGGGGTGAAGAACACTGAAGCTTTCTTT.

The V call is TRBV5-4, the J call TRBJ2-7, with 12 bases matching TRBD2. The CDR3 totals 15 residues. Germline CDR1 reads SGHNT; CDR2 reads YYREEE (reference sequence). The J segment lost 4 bases and the V segment lost 1 base, leaving 3 bases of the junction unmatched. The CDR3 DNA reads as TGTGCCAGCAGCTTGACCGGGACTAGCGGGTACGAGCAGTACTTC. This codes for CASSLTGTSGYEQYF.

This rearrangement joins TRBV21-1 to TRBJ1-5. TRBV21-1 is termed a pseudogene. This CDR3 has 16 amino acids. CDR3 coding DNA: TGTGCCAGCAGCACCCTGGGAGGGAAGAGCAATCAGCCCCAGCATTTT. This encodes CASSTLGGKSNQPQHF.

The CDR3 region has the DNA TGCGCCAGCAGCCAAGAAGGACAGGGTGGCTACGAGCAGTACTTC. Translating it yields CASSQEGQGGYEQYF. This chain connects TRBV4-1 to TRBJ2-7; 8 bases are a match to TRBD1. Germline loops: CDR1 MGHRA, CDR2 YSYEKL. The CDR3 runs 15 residues. Trimming cost V 0 bases and J 3 bases; bases outside gene matches: 4.

The chain links TRBV6-5 to TRBJ2-3; 7 bases are shared with TRBD2. This CDR3 has 15 residues. V trimming: 3 bases; J trimming: 3 bases; junction bases outside the gene matches: 6. CDR1 and CDR2 (germline): MNHEY, SVGAGI. The CDR3 DNA is TGTGCCAGCAGTTATGGGGCGGGGGTGACAGATACGCAGTATTTT. Translation: CASSYGAGVTDTQYF.

This clone was seen a few times. The chain recombines TRBV4-3 with TRBJ1-1, with 9 bases fitting TRBD1. V dropped 5 bases and J dropped 1; count of bases not matched to a gene: 8. This CDR3 is built from 16 residues. The germline gives CDR1 LGHNA, CDR2 YSLEER. The DNA of the CDR3 is TGCGCCAGCAGCTCGCGGACAGGGGTAGGGAACACTGAAGCTTTCTTT. As protein: CASSSRTGVGNTEAFF.

The rearrangement uses TRBV6-1 and TRBJ2-5, with D possibly TRBD1 on 6 matching bases. Germline CDR1 and CDR2: MNHNS and SASEGT. The CDR3 totals 15 residues. Trimming left V 8 bases short and J 0 bases short, with 16 bases between. CDR3 bases: TGTGCCAGCCTGAGGACAGCGTCATACCAAGAGACCCAGTACTTC. It translates to CASLRTASYQETQYF.

Here the CDR3 reads CASSVAGLGNEQYF. In nucleotides, the CDR3 is TGTGCCAGCAGCGTAGCGGGTTTAGGAAACGAGCAGTACTTC. This chain connects TRBV9 to TRBJ2-7; D remains ambiguous. Germline CDR1 reads SGDLS; CDR2 reads YYNGEE. Trimming cost V 0 bases and J 5 bases, with 12 bases left between them. CDR3 length: 14 residues. The full variable domain, with the rest looked up from reference TRBV9 and TRBJ2-7, is DSGVTQTPKHLITATGQRVTLRCSPRSGDLSVYWYQQSLDQGLQFLIQYYNGEERAKGNILERFSAQQFPDLHSELNLSSLELGDSALYFCASSVAGLGNEQYFGPGTRLTVT.

This clone was seen a handful of times. V and J are TRBV6-4 and TRBJ2-3; the D is unclear. V dropped 2 bases and J dropped 0 bases, with 3 bases sitting between them. Germline V gives CDR1 MRHNA, CDR2 SNTAGT. The CDR3 loop spans 13 amino acids. CDR3 sequence: CASSDTSTDTQYF. The CDR3 region has the DNA TGTGCCAGCAGTGACACTAGCACAGATACGCAGTATTTT.

The J gene is TRBJ2-1, the V gene TRBV2; a possible D gene is TRBD2 (5 bases). Germline V gene sequence: CDR1 SNHLY, CDR2 FYNNEI. The ends were cut back, 6 bases at V and 6 bases at J, with 18 bases in the middle. CDR3 length equals 15 residues. CDR3 sequence (DNA): TGTGCCAGCAGAGTTGCGGGTTCAAGAGTCAATGAGCAGTTCTTC. Translation gives CASRVAGSRVNEQFF.

Here the CDR3 DNA reads TGTGCCAGCAGCCTCCCCGGGACAAGCTCCTACGAGCAGTACTTC. It specifies CASSLPGTSSYEQYF. This chain uses TRBV7-2 with TRBJ2-7; D is perhaps TRBD1 (6 bases). V lost 5 bases, J lost 0 bases, and 14 bases lay in between. The CDR3 is 15 amino acids. Germline loops: CDR1 SGHTA, CDR2 FQGNSA.

The genes are TRBV6-5 and TRBJ1-4, with D perhaps TRBD1 (5 bases). CDR1 is MNHEY, CDR2 SVGAGI, per germline. The V end lost 6 bases, the J end lost 8 bases, and 16 bases lay between the germline ends. The CDR3 extends over 14 amino acids. DNA of the CDR3: TGTGCCAGCAGCACAGGCAGCAAGGACGAAAAACTGTTTTTT. Translating gives CASSTGSKDEKLFF.

This chain connects TRBV2 to TRBJ1-3; D ambiguous. The germline V and J ends were trimmed by 6 bases and 0 bases, with 9 bases remaining between them. From germline, CDR1 is SNHLY and CDR2 FYNNEI. The CDR3 has 14 residues. CDR3 amino acids: CASSGGHSGNTIYF. As DNA, the CDR3 is TGTGCCAGCAGCGGAGGCCACTCTGGAAACACCATATATTTT.